What follows are 8 T cell receptor beta chains derived from one specimen sequenced in a study of blood T cell repertoires in COVID-19. The method was immunoSEQ multiplex PCR; TCRdb's version includes in-frame clones alone and lacks a portion of them. This table holds roughly 170,000 clones, 85% to 90% found once. The source material was peripheral blood. Receptors were obtained from a woman in her 70s with COVID-19, enrolled during active disease.

The rearrangement joins TRBV21-1 to TRBJ1-2; TRBD1, the D gene given by the table, was not confirmed from the DNA. TRBV21-1 is a pseudogene segment. This CDR3 region has 17 residues. CDR3 nucleotide sequence: TGTGCCAGCAGCGACCCCCGGAGGGGGACAGGGGGCTCTGGCTACACCTTC. It specifies CASSDPRRGTGGSGYTF.

The V and J genes are TRBV11-3 and TRBJ1-4, with 7 bases identical to TRBD1. The germline gives CDR1 SGHNT, CDR2 YENEEA. The CDR3 has 14 residues. V gave up 4 bases and J gave up 7 bases; unmatched junction bases: 6. CDR3 DNA sequence: TGTGCCAGCAGCTCCGGGGCAGGGGGTGAAAAACTGTTTTTT. This encodes CASSSGAGGEKLFF.

This chain uses TRBV14 with TRBJ1-1; tentative D call: TRBD1 (5 bases). CDR1 is SGHDN, CDR2 FVKESK, per germline. This CDR3 region has 13 residues. The germline V and J ends were trimmed by 5 bases and 6 bases, with 13 bases remaining between them. The CDR3: CASSSVWGAEAFF. CDR3 coding DNA: TGTGCCAGCAGCTCGGTCTGGGGGGCTGAAGCTTTCTTT.

CDR3 sequence (DNA): TGTGCCAGCAGCCGAGGTGGGCAGGGAGGGGAGACCCAGTACTTC. Translated: CASSRGGQGGETQYF. The chain is built from TRBV6-6 and TRBJ2-5, with 7 bases that match TRBD2. V was clipped by 6 bases and J by 5 bases; unmatched bases: 12. Per the germline V gene, CDR1 is MNHNY and CDR2 is SVGAGI (reference sequence). The CDR3 has 15 residues.

J is TRBJ1-3 and V is TRBV3-1 (or the pseudogene TRBV3-2); the match to TRBD1 covers 9 bases. The length of the CDR3 is 13 residues. Germline lookup yields CDR1 LGHDT and CDR2 YNNKEL (reference sequence). Trimming removed 5 bases from V and 4 bases from J; junction bases left unmatched: 0. The chain's CDR3 is CASSGTGGNTIYF. CDR3 bases: TGTGCCAGCAGCGGGACAGGGGGAAACACCATATATTTT.

The chain uses TRBV2 and TRBJ2-7; D gene ambiguous. Looked up from germline, CDR1 is SNHLY and CDR2 is FYNNEI. V shed 6 bases and J shed 0 bases, with 3 bases lying between them. This CDR3 is 11 amino acids long. The CDR3 region has the DNA TGTGCCAGCAGACACTCCTACGAGCAGTACTTC. Translating it yields CASRHSYEQYF.

The rearrangement links TRBV10-3 to TRBJ1-6; D unclear. Trimming cost V 3 bases and J 13 bases, with 19 bases left between them. The CDR3 covers 15 residues. Germline V CDR1 and CDR2: ENHRY, SYGVKD. CDR3 nucleotides: TGTGCCATCAGTGACCCACACCTATCACTATGGCCCCTCCACTTT. Its translation is CAISDPHLSLWPLHF.

The chain is built from TRBV23-1 and TRBJ2-7; no firm D call. TRBV23-1 is annotated as an ORF whose role is uncertain. V lost 2 bases and J lost 1, with 12 bases in between. This CDR3 contains 15 residues. CDR3 nucleotide sequence: TGCGCCAGCAGTCAAGTGGCCAGTATTTCCTACGAGCAGTACTTC. This codes for CASSQVASISYEQYF.